The clone carrying this TCR beta chain has only a few counts. The antigen is undetermined. TCR beta libraries were prepared from cDNA with unique molecular identifiers. TCRdb recomputed calls from the PCR reads with MiXCR, one row per CDR3 protein. This table holds about 500,000 distinct CDR3 sequences, approximately 46% found once. This sample is drawn from a study of post-analysis software for immune sequencing data. Background on the study: Multiple sclerosis in the patients followed relapsing-remitting, secondary progressive and progressive-relapsing courses. Study-wide findings and caveats: The normalized Chao1 diversity of multiple sclerosis patients was significantly lower than that of controls. Four or five TRBV segments (TRBV5-6, TRBV5-1 and TRBV20-1 among them) occurred more frequently in patients than in controls.

The length of the CDR3 is 12 residues. The ends were cut back, 5 bases at V and 5 bases at J, with 12 bases in the middle. Germline CDR1 reads DFQATT; CDR2 reads SNEGSKA (reference sequence). The sequencing sample was made of blood. This chain uses TRBV20-1 with TRBJ2-5; D is possibly TRBD2 (5 bases). The receptor was isolated from a girl aged 5 to 17 with multiple sclerosis. In DNA, the CDR3 is TGCAGTGCTCTAACCCCGGGGGAGACCCAGTACTTC. Translated, it gives CSALTPGETQYF.